The clone carrying this T cell receptor (beta chain) was recorded at least ten times. Germline and junction disagree at one end, which may indicate a read error. The CDR3 totals 16 residues. CDR1 SGHRS and CDR2 YFSETQ come from the germline V gene. This sample is drawn from a study of CD8+CD57+ T cells in acquired aplastic anemia. Genomic DNA, the template, was used for profiling of the TCR beta VDJ and CDR3. TCRdb re-called the reads with MiXCR, one entry per CDR3 protein. The data hold roughly 58,000 distinct CDR3 sequences, with 50% to 70% observed a single time. This sequence was found in a human donor in good health, serving as a control. The J gene is TRBJ2-3, the V gene TRBV5-1; the D is unclear. What was sequenced was sorted CD4+, CD8+, or CD8+CD57+ T cells (not recorded which) from PBMCs. In DNA, the CDR3 is TGCGCCAGCAGTTTGGAATTGTCTACTCCCACAGATACGCAGTATTTT. Encoded protein: CASSLELSTPTDTQYF.